A single sample gave rise to the 21 T cell receptor beta chains below, sequenced in a study of cytomegalovirus exposure and HLA in healthy donors listed by TCRdb under 2017. Library preparation used the immunoSEQ multiplex PCR assay. The multiplex PCR relied on a mix of 60 forward primers for TCR Vbeta segments and 13 reverse primers for TCR Jbeta segments. This immuneACCESS table, as held by TCRdb, lists in-frame sequences with V and J called but not all clones. Of the missing ones, under half trace to an unresolved V gene in checked studies; the others have no known cause. The sample records under 200,000 clones, around 74% of which are singletons. The ten largest clones represent about 1.4% of the sample. Sequences were obtained from PBMCs. The receptors originated from a woman aged 25 to 39 in good health and CMV-seronegative.

The J gene is TRBJ2-1, the V gene TRBV7-8; D not resolved. Trimming cost V 2 bases and J 8 bases, with 10 bases left between them. This CDR3 comprises 13 residues. Germline V CDR1 and CDR2: SGHVS, FQNEAQ. Here the CDR3 reads CASSLLVNDEQFF. The CDR3 DNA sequence: TGTGCCAGCAGCTTACTAGTCAACGATGAGCAGTTCTTC.

V usage is TRBV23-1 and J usage is TRBJ2-7; tentatively, D is TRBD1 (6 bases). TRBV23-1 is designated an ORF whose function remains uncertain. Trimming cost V 4 bases and J 4 bases, with 17 bases left between them. This CDR3 comprises 15 residues. CDR3 sequence: CASSPRKDRGYEQYF. Here the CDR3 DNA reads TGCGCCAGCAGTCCTCGAAAGGACAGAGGGTACGAGCAGTACTTC.

The chain recombines TRBV29-1 with TRBJ2-2, with TRBD1 as a possible D gene (7 bases). This CDR3 contains 14 residues. V was pared by 4 bases and J by 3 bases, with 12 bases between. Germline V gives CDR1 SQVTM, CDR2 ANQGSEA. CDR3 nucleotides: TGCAGCGTTGTTACAGGGGAGGACACCGGGGAGCTGTTTTTT. Its translation: CSVVTGEDTGELFF.

Written as DNA, the CDR3 is TGTGCCAGCAGCCCTCGTCCCGGGACAGGGAATGAGCAGTTCTTC. It encodes CASSPRPGTGNEQFF. The V and J genes are TRBV11-2 and TRBJ2-1; 9 positions match TRBD1. The CDR3 length is 15 residues. The germline V gene encodes CDR1 SGHAT and CDR2 FQNNGV. V lost 5 bases and J lost 7; bases outside the gene matches: 9.

This chain connects TRBV6-5 to TRBJ1-6; no reliable D call. This CDR3 has 15 residues. CDR1 and CDR2 from the germline V gene are MNHEY and SVGAGI. V lost 6 bases to trimming and J lost 5 bases, with 14 bases between them. This CDR3 is CASSPWARNNSPLHF. The CDR3 DNA follows: TGTGCCAGCAGCCCTTGGGCTCGTAATAATTCACCCCTCCACTTT.

In this sample, this clone turned up once. This chain joins TRBV28 and TRBJ1-1; D gene uncertain. The germline V and J ends were trimmed by 1 base and 0 bases, with 9 bases remaining between them. The CDR3 length is 15 residues. From germline, CDR1 is MDHEN and CDR2 SYDVKM. This chain's CDR3 is CASSLSPLMNTEAFF. The CDR3 bases are TGTGCCAGCAGTTTATCCCCCCTTATGAACACTGAAGCTTTCTTT.

This chain connects TRBV6-5 to TRBJ2-7, with 9 bases aligning to TRBD1. With V trimmed by 5 bases and J by 7 bases, 12 bases remained unmatched. Germline CDR1 MNHEY, CDR2 SVGAGI. The CDR3 spans 15 residues. For the CDR3, the DNA is TGTGCCAGCAGTCCAATGAGAAACAGGGGGCAAGAGCAGTACTTC. This encodes CASSPMRNRGQEQYF.

This rearrangement joins TRBV18 to TRBJ1-5; D is ambiguous. The CDR3 is made up of 13 amino acids. Germline assignment: CDR1 KGHSH and CDR2 LQKENI. V shed 6 bases and J shed 4 bases, with 10 bases lying between them. The CDR3 bases are TGTGCCAGCTCGAGCACAGCTAATCAGCCCCAGCATTTT. It encodes CASSSTANQPQHF.

The V gene is TRBV5-1, the J gene TRBJ2-7; 8 nucleotides match TRBD1. The CDR3 extends over 13 amino acids. Germline CDR1 SGHRS, CDR2 YFSETQ. J was trimmed by 2 bases and V by 4 bases; bases with no gene match: 2. The CDR3 loop reads CASSRTGPYEQYF. The CDR3 coding sequence is TGCGCCAGCAGCCGGACAGGGCCCTACGAGCAGTACTTC.

This chain links TRBV6-5 with TRBJ2-1; 11 bases match TRBD2. This CDR3 is 14 amino acids long. Trimming at V came to 4 bases and at J to 6 bases, leaving 2 bases not matched to a gene. Germline CDR1 and CDR2: MNHEY and SVGAGI. CDR3 sequence: CASSLAGGINEQFF. Written as DNA, the CDR3 is TGTGCCAGCAGTTTAGCGGGGGGGATCAATGAGCAGTTCTTC.

J is TRBJ1-1 and V is TRBV7-3, with D maybe TRBD1 (6 bases). The V end lost 5 bases, the J end lost 7 bases, and 11 bases lay between the germline ends. The CDR3 is 12 amino acids. Germline CDR1 is SGHTA and CDR2 is FQGTGA. DNA of the CDR3: TGTGCCAGCAGCAATGGACAGAATGAAGCTTTCTTT. The encoded protein is CASSNGQNEAFF.

The V gene is TRBV19, the J gene TRBJ1-5; no reliable D call. Germline CDR1 reads LNHDA; CDR2 reads SQIVND (reference sequence). Trimming shortened V by 1 base and J by 3 bases, and 7 bases separated the two germline ends. The CDR3 extends over 14 amino acids. This CDR3 reads CASSIGQYNQPQHF. The CDR3 bases are TGTGCCAGTAGTATAGGGCAGTACAATCAGCCCCAGCATTTT.

The V and J genes are TRBV15 and TRBJ2-7; 8 bases map to TRBD2. Germline V lookup: CDR1 LNHNV, CDR2 YYDKDF (reference sequence). V gave up 2 bases and J gave up 1 base; unmatched junction bases: 10. The CDR3 spans 17 residues. The DNA for the CDR3 is TGTGCCACCAGCAGACGTACTACGGGGGGGGATTCCTACGAGCAGTACTTC. Translating gives CATSRRTTGGDSYEQYF.

This clone was counted once. The rearrangement links TRBV5-1 to TRBJ2-4, with TRBD2 identical over 7 bases. V dropped 6 bases and J dropped 2; count of bases not matched to a gene: 8. The length of the CDR3 is 15 residues. The germline CDR1 and CDR2 sequences are SGHRS and YFSETQ. The CDR3 reads CASKMGGNTKNIQYF. CDR3 nucleotides: TGCGCCAGCAAAATGGGGGGGAACACCAAAAACATTCAGTACTTC.

The J gene is TRBJ2-5, the V gene TRBV5-1; D possibly corresponds to TRBD2 (7 bases). The CDR3 is 16 residues long. V lost 0 bases and J 5 bases, leaving 17 bases between the germline ends. Germline V gene data show CDR1 as SGHRS and CDR2 as YFSETQ. CDR3 region: CASSLGNGGPPETQYF. CDR3 coding DNA: TGCGCCAGCAGCTTGGGGAACGGGGGGCCCCCGGAGACCCAGTACTTC.

The chain couples TRBV18 to TRBJ2-3; D is uncertain. The germline CDR1 and CDR2 sequences are KGHSH and LQKENI. This CDR3 has 16 amino acids. V was clipped by 0 bases and J by 2 bases, with 12 bases between them. CDR3 protein: CASSPPTPGLTDTQYF. The DNA of the CDR3 is TGTGCCAGCTCACCACCCACCCCAGGCCTCACAGATACGCAGTATTTT.

This rearrangement joins TRBV6-5 to TRBJ1-6, with 8 bases aligning to TRBD1. From germline, CDR1 is MNHEY and CDR2 SVGAGI. This CDR3 region has 15 residues. Losses at the gene ends were 6 bases for V and 7 bases for J; bases not matched to a gene: 8. This chain's CDR3 is CASSPPDRGNSPLHF. As DNA, the CDR3 is TGTGCCAGCAGCCCCCCTGACAGGGGAAATTCACCCCTCCACTTT.

J is TRBJ1-1 and V is TRBV27, with TRBD1 identical over 8 bases. The CDR3 contains 15 residues. V was pared by 3 bases and J by 5 bases, with 8 bases of the junction left unmatched. Per germline, CDR1 MNHEY and CDR2 SMNVEV (reference sequence). CDR3 protein: CASSFVSGGGTEAFF. Written as DNA, the CDR3 is TGTGCCAGCAGTTTCGTCTCAGGGGGCGGAACTGAAGCTTTCTTT.

The gene calls are TRBV5-4 and TRBJ1-3; no definite D call. The ends were cut back, 0 bases at V and 1 base at J, with 11 bases in the middle. Germline CDR1 and CDR2: SGHNT and YYREEE (reference sequence). This CDR3 has 16 amino acids. Here the CDR3 reads CASSLGGEGSGNTIYF. CDR3 nucleotides: TGTGCCAGCAGCTTGGGGGGAGAAGGGTCTGGAAACACCATATATTTT.

V gene TRBV18 combines with J gene TRBJ1-1; D is unresolved. Trimming left V 3 bases short and J 3 bases short, with 11 bases between. Germline lookup yields CDR1 KGHSH and CDR2 LQKENI. The CDR3 contains 14 residues. This CDR3 is CASSPLARDTEAFF. Written as DNA, the CDR3 is TGTGCCAGCTCACCTCTGGCGAGGGACACTGAAGCTTTCTTT.

The V and J genes are TRBV11-2 and TRBJ1-1, with 9 bases aligning to TRBD1. Per germline, CDR1 SGHAT and CDR2 FQNNGV. The CDR3 is made up of 14 amino acids. Trimming cost V 5 bases and J 10 bases; bases outside gene matches: 11. CDR3 protein: CASSTGGTGWAAFF. The CDR3 DNA reads TGTGCCAGCAGCACAGGGGGGACAGGGTGGGCAGCTTTCTTT.